This TCR beta chain appears in the sequencing data of a study of T cell changes during pregnancy in multiple sclerosis. Generated by immunoSEQ multiplex PCR, the TCRdb table keeps only in-frame clones and is missing some. The profile shows roughly 18,000 clones, roughly 81% of them singletons. From germline, CDR1 is LGHNA and CDR2 YSLEER. The CDR3 runs 15 residues. V dropped 1 base and J dropped 7; count of bases not matched to a gene: 5. The chain recombines TRBV4-3 with TRBJ2-1; 9 positions match TRBD2. The sequence came from a female donor in good health, enrolled as a control in a pregnancy study. The sample here was CD8+ T cells from peripheral blood mononuclear cells, taken in the second trimester of pregnancy. The DNA for the CDR3 is TGCGCCAGCAGCCAAGGCTATGCGGGGGGGAATGAGCAGTTCTTC. Protein: CASSQGYAGGNEQFF.